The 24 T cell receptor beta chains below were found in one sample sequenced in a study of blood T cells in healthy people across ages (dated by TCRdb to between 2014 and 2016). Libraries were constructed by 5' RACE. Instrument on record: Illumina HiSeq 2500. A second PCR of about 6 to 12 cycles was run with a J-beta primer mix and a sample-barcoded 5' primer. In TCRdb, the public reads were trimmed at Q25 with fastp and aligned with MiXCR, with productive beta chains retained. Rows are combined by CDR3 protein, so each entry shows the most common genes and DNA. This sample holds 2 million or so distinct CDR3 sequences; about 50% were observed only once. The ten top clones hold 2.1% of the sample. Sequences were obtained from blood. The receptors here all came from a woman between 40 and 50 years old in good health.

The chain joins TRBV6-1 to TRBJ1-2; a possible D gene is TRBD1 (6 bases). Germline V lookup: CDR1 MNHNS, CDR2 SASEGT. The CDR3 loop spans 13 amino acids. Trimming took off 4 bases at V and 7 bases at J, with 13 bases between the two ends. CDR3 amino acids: CASSVGGPGGYTF. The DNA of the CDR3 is TGTGCCAGCAGTGTAGGGGGGCCGGGTGGCTACACCTTC.

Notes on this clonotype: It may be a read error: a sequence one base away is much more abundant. The CDR3 region has the DNA TGTGCCAGCATTCCCGGGACAGGGGCCTACGAGCAGTACTTC. This gives the protein CASIPGTGAYEQYF. The genes are TRBV6-1 and TRBJ2-7, with 10 bases matching TRBD1. CDR1 is MNHNS and CDR2 is SASEGT in the germline V gene. CDR3 length: 14 residues. Trimming took 7 bases from V and 2 from J; bases not matched to a gene: 5.

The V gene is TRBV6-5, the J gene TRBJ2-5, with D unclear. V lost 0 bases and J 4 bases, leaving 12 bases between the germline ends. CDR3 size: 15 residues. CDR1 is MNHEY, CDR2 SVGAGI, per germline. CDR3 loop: CASSYSFESRETQYF. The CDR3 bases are TGTGCCAGCAGTTACTCTTTCGAGAGTAGAGAGACCCAGTACTTC.

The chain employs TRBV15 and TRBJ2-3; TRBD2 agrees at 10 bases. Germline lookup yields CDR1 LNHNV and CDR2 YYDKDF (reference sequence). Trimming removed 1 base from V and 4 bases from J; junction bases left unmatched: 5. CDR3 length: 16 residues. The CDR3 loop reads CATSRVSGGAPDTQYF. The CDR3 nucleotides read TGTGCCACCAGCAGAGTCAGCGGGGGGGCCCCAGATACGCAGTATTTT. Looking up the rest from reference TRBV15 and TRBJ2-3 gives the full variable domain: DAMVIQNPRYQVTQFGKPVTLSCSQTLNHNVMYWYQQKSSQAPKLLFHYYDKDFNNEADTPDNFQSRRPNTSFCFLDIRSPGLGDTAMYLCATSRVSGGAPDTQYFGPGTRLTVL.

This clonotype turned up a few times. CDR3 sequence: CASRTFRGQSTLYNEQFF. In DNA, the CDR3 is TGTGCCAGCAGAACCTTCAGGGGACAATCCACCCTATACAATGAGCAGTTCTTC. The V call is TRBV5-4, the J call TRBJ2-1, with D possibly matching TRBD1 (6 bases). This CDR3 comprises 18 residues. Trimming took off 5 bases at V and 4 bases at J, with 25 bases between the two ends. CDR1 and CDR2 (germline): SGHNT, YYREEE (reference sequence).

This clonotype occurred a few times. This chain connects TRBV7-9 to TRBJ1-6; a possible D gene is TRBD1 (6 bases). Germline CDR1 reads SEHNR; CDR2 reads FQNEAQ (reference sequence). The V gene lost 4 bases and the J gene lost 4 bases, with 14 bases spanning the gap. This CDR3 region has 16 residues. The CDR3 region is CASSSLTGGYNSPLHF. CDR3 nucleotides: TGTGCCAGCAGCTCCCTGACAGGAGGATATAATTCACCCCTCCACTTT.

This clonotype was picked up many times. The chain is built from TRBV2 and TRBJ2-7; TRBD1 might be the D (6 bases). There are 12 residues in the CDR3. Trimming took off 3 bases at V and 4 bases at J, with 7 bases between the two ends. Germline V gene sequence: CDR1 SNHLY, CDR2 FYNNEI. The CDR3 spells CASSEGAYEQYF. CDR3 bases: TGTGCCAGCAGTGAGGGGGCTTACGAGCAGTACTTC.

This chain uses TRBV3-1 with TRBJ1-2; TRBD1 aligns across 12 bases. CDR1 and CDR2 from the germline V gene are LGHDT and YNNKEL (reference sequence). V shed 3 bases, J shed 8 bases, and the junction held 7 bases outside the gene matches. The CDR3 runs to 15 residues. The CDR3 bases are TGTGCCAGCAGCCAGGGGACAGGGGGCTCGCGCGGCTACACCTTC. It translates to CASSQGTGGSRGYTF. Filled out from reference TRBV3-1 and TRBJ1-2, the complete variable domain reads DTAVSQTPKYLVTQMGNDKSIKCEQNLGHDTMYWYKQDSKKFLKIMFSYNNKELIINETVPNRFSPKSPDKAHLNLHINSLELGDSAVYFCASSQGTGGSRGYTFGSGTRLTVV.

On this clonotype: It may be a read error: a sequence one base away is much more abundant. CDR3 loop: CASSDRLAGRWNERFF. The CDR3 nucleotides read TGTGCCAGCAGCGACAGACTAGCGGGGAGGTGGAATGAGCGGTTCTTC. The chain combines TRBV28 with TRBJ2-1, with 11 bases matching TRBD2. The germline gives CDR1 MDHEN, CDR2 SYDVKM. CDR3 length: 16 amino acids.

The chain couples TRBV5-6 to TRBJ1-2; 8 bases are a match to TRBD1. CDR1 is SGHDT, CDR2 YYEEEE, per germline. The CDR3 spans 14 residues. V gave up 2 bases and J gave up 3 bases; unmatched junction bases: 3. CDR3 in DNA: TGTGCCAGCAGCTTCAGGGGGCAGGACTATGGCTACACCTTC. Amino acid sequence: CASSFRGQDYGYTF.

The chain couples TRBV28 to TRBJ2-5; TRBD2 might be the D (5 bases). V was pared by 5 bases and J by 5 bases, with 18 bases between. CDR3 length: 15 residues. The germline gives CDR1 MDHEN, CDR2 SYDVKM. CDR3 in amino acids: CASSPPGLESETQYF. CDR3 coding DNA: TGTGCCAGCAGTCCGCCGGGATTAGAGTCCGAGACCCAGTACTTC.

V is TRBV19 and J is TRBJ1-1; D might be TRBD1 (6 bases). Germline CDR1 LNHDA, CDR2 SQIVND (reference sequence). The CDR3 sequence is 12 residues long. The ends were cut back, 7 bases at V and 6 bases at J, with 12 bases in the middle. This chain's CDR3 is CASNRGAAEAFF. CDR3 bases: TGTGCCAGTAACCGGGGGGCCGCTGAAGCTTTCTTT.

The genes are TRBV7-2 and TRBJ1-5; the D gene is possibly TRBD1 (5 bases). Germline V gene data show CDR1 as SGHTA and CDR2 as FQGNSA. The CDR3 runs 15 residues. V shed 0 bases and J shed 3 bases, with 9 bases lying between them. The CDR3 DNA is TGTGCCAGCAGCTTAGCGGGGCCACTCAATCAGCCCCAGCATTTT. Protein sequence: CASSLAGPLNQPQHF.

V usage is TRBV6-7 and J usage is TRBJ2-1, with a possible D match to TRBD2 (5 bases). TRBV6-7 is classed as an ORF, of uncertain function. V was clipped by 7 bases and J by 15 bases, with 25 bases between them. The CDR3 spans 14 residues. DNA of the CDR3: TGTGCCAGCACCGCGTCGGGGATGCCCAACAACAGGTTCTTC. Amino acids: CASTASGMPNNRFF.

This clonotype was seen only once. CDR3 in amino acids: CASSIWTTSYNSPLHF. In DNA form, the CDR3 reads TGTGCCAGCAGCATATGGACAACCTCCTATAATTCACCCCTCCACTTT. The chain carries TRBV11-1 and TRBJ1-6, with D perhaps TRBD1 (5 bases). The germline V and J ends were trimmed by 5 bases and 0 bases, with 11 bases remaining between them. This CDR3 contains 16 residues. Germline CDR1 and CDR2: SGHAT and FQDESV (reference sequence).

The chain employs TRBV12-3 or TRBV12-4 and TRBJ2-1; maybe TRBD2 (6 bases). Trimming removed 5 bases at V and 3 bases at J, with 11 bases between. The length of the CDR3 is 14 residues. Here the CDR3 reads CASSGGSLYNEQFF. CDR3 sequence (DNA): TGTGCCAGCAGTGGGGGGTCCCTCTACAATGAGCAGTTCTTC.

The CDR3 sequence is CASSITGSYEQYF. In DNA, the CDR3 is TGTGCCAGCAGTATAACAGGTTCCTACGAGCAGTACTTC. The V and J genes are TRBV6-6 and TRBJ2-7; a possible D gene is TRBD1 (5 bases). Germline V gene data show CDR1 as MNHNY and CDR2 as SVGAGI (reference sequence). V dropped 5 bases and J dropped 1 base, with 9 bases sitting between them. The CDR3 runs 13 residues.

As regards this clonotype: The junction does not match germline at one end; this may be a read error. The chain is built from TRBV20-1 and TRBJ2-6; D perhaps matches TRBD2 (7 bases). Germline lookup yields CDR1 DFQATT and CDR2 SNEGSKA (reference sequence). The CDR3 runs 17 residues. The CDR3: CGARARGASSGANVLTF. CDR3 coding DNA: TGCGGTGCTAGAGCTCGGGGGGCAAGCTCTGGGGCCAACGTCCTGACTTTC.

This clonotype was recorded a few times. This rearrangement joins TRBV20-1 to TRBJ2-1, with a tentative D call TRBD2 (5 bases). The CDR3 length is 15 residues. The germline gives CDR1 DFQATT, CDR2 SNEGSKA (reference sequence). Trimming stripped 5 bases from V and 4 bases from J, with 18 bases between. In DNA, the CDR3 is TGCAGTGCTCATTCTCCCGGGGAGTATTACAATGAGCAGTTCTTC. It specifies CSAHSPGEYYNEQFF.

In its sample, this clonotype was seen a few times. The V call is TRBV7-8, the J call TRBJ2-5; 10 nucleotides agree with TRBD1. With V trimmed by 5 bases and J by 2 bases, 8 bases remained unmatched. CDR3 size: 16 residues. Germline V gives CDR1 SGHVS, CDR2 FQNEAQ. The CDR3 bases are TGTGCCAGCAGCCCTGGGACAGGGGCGGGACAAGAGACCCAGTACTTC. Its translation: CASSPGTGAGQETQYF.

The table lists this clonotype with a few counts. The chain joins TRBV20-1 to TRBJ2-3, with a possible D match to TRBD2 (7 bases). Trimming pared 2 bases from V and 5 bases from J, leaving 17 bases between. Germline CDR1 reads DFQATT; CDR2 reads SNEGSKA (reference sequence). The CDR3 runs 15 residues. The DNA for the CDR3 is TGCAGTGCTAGACCCCCGGGGGGCATGCTAGATACGCAGTATTTT. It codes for CSARPPGGMLDTQYF.

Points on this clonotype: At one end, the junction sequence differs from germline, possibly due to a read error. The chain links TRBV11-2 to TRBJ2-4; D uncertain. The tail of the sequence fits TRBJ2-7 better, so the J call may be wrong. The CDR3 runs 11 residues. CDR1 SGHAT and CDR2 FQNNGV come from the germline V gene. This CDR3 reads CVSSSDYEQYF. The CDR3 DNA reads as TGTGTCAGCAGCTCGGACTACGAGCAGTACTTC.

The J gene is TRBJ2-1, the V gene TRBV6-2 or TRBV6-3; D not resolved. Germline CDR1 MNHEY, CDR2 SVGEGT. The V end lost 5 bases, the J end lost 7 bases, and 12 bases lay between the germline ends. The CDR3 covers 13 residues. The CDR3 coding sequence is TGTGCCAGCAGTCTCAAACTTAGAAATGAGCAGTTCTTC. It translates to CASSLKLRNEQFF.

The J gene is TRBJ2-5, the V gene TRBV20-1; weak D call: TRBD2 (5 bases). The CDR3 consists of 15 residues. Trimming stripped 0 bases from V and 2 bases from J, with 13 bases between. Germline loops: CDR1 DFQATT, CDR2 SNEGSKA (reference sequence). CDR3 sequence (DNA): TGCAGTGCTAGAGATTCATGGACTCCTCAAGAGACCCAGTACTTC. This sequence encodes CSARDSWTPQETQYF.